These 8 T cell receptor beta chains came from one sample sequenced in a study of blood T cell repertoires in COVID-19. TCRdb's copy holds only in-frame clones and misses some; the assay was immunoSEQ multiplex PCR. The profile shows about 83,000 clones, 70% to 90% of them singletons. Sequencing was carried out using peripheral blood. These receptors all come from a man aged 60 to 75 with acute or convalescent COVID-19.

The J gene is TRBJ1-2, the V gene TRBV5-1; D ambiguous. V gave up 1 base and J gave up 1 base, with 5 bases separating them. CDR3 size: 13 residues. CDR1 and CDR2 from the germline V gene are SGHRS and YFSETQ. CDR3 amino acids: CASSLSDNYGYTF. CDR3 coding DNA: TGCGCCAGCAGCTTGTCAGATAACTATGGCTACACCTTC.

The J gene is TRBJ1-1, the V gene TRBV11-2; D may be TRBD1 (6 bases). The CDR3 spans 13 residues. Germline CDR1 and CDR2: SGHAT and FQNNGV. V lost 6 bases to trimming and J lost 0 bases, with 8 bases between them. The CDR3 spells CASSGQLNTEAFF. In nucleotides, the CDR3 is TGTGCCAGCAGTGGACAGTTGAACACTGAAGCTTTCTTT.

The chain carries TRBV18 and TRBJ1-1; the D is unclear. The CDR3 loop spans 13 amino acids. Germline lookup yields CDR1 KGHSH and CDR2 LQKENI. V was shortened by 8 bases and J by 3 bases, with 13 bases between the two germline ends. CDR3 region: CASHKSRDTEAFF. The CDR3, as DNA: TGTGCCAGCCACAAATCCCGGGACACTGAAGCTTTCTTT.

CDR3 sequence: CASSLGSTNEKLFF. The CDR3 DNA reads as TGTGCCAGCAGTTTAGGCTCAACTAATGAAAAACTGTTTTTT. The rearrangement links TRBV28 to TRBJ1-4; no clear D gene. The CDR3 totals 14 residues. Germline-derived CDR1 and CDR2 are MDHEN and SYDVKM. V was trimmed by 2 bases and J by 0 bases, leaving 4 bases between them. The full variable domain, rest sourced from reference TRBV28 and TRBJ1-4, is DVKVTQSSRYLVKRTGEKVFLECVQDMDHENMFWYRQDPGLGLRLIYFSYDVKMKEKGDIPEGYSVSREKKERFSLILESASTNQTSMYLCASSLGSTNEKLFFGSGTQLSVL.

The CDR3 loop reads CASSYGQQETQYF. The CDR3 region has the DNA TGTGCCAGCAGCTACGGACAGCAAGAGACCCAGTACTTC. The chain carries TRBV7-3 and TRBJ2-5; tentative D call: TRBD1 (6 bases). Germline values: CDR1 SGHTA, CDR2 FQGTGA. V gave up 4 bases and J gave up 2 bases, with 8 bases separating them. The CDR3 totals 13 residues.

The gene calls are TRBV27 and TRBJ2-7, with TRBD2 as a possible D gene (6 bases). Deletions cut 3 bases from V and 4 bases from J, with 37 bases between. The CDR3 has 22 amino acids. Germline V CDR1 and CDR2: MNHEY, SMNVEV (reference sequence). CDR3 region: CASSFRKLGGPSSPPSTYEQYF. The CDR3 coding sequence is TGTGCCAGCAGTTTTAGGAAATTGGGGGGTCCTTCCTCCCCTCCTTCCACTTACGAGCAGTACTTC.

The J gene is TRBJ1-2, the V gene TRBV18; TRBD1 is a possible D gene (5 bases). Between the trimmed V and J ends, which lost 2 bases and 2 bases, there was a span of 21 bases. CDR1 KGHSH and CDR2 LQKENI come from the germline V gene. This CDR3 has 18 amino acids. CDR3: CASSPTAQGSVGNYGYTF. CDR3 nucleotide sequence: TGTGCCAGCTCACCAACAGCGCAGGGTTCGGTGGGAAACTATGGCTACACCTTC.

The V call is TRBV6-1, the J call TRBJ1-2; possibly TRBD1 for D (6 bases). Germline CDR1 and CDR2: MNHNS and SASEGT. The V end was cut by 3 bases, the J end by 5 bases, with 13 bases between. CDR3 size: 14 residues. The CDR3 bases are TGTGCCAGCAGTGATGTGGGGGCGGGTTATGGCTACACCTTC. Its translation is CASSDVGAGYGYTF.